The 18 T cell receptor beta chains below come from one sample, sequenced in a study of T-cell memory formation after mild COVID-19. TCRdb itself ran the 5' RACE reads through MiXCR, one entry per CDR3 protein. The table records hundreds of thousands of distinct CDR3 sequences, around 30% of them present only once. The specimen sequenced was PBMCs or a T cell subset sorted from them (not recorded which). The receptors here all came from an adult woman who had mild COVID-19 (a few samples of this study predate the infection). Cell type and time point are not known.

The chain employs TRBV9 and TRBJ2-2; D not resolved. This CDR3 contains 12 residues. V lost 3 bases to trimming and J lost 7 bases, with 7 bases between them. Germline assignment: CDR1 SGDLS and CDR2 YYNGEE. CDR3 protein: CASSAGHGELFF. DNA for the CDR3: TGTGCCAGCAGCGCCGGTCACGGGGAGCTGTTTTTT.

This clonotype was counted between two and nine times. The J gene is TRBJ2-7, the V gene TRBV5-1; D could derive from TRBD1 or TRBD2 (5 bases each). This CDR3 region has 15 residues. V lost 8 bases, J lost 1 base, and 19 bases lay in between. Germline lookup yields CDR1 SGHRS and CDR2 YFSETQ. CDR3 protein: CARRILGAVSYEQYF. For the CDR3, the DNA is TGCGCCAGGAGAATACTCGGGGCCGTATCCTACGAGCAGTACTTC.

The chain is built from TRBV30 and TRBJ1-2, with D unclear. Germline-derived CDR1 and CDR2 are GTSNPN and SVGIG (reference sequence). Trimming stripped 0 bases from V and 7 bases from J, with 9 bases between. The CDR3 runs to 12 residues. This CDR3 reads CAWSVLPTGYTF. Here the CDR3 DNA reads TGTGCCTGGAGTGTACTCCCCACTGGCTACACCTTC.

This clonotype was seen repeatedly, ten times or more. The chain links TRBV18 to TRBJ2-2; no reliable D call. The CDR3 runs 12 residues. Between the trimmed V and J ends, which lost 3 bases and 3 bases, there was a span of 2 bases. Germline V lookup: CDR1 KGHSH, CDR2 LQKENI. The CDR3 loop is CASSPDTGELFF. CDR3 nucleotides: TGTGCCAGCTCACCGGACACCGGGGAGCTGTTTTTT.

The V and J genes are TRBV6-2 or TRBV6-3 and TRBJ1-1; D uncertain. The germline gives CDR1 MNHEY, CDR2 SVGEGT. This CDR3 has 13 residues. The V gene lost 7 bases and the J gene lost 2 bases, with 11 bases spanning the gap. The CDR3 here is CASTIDLNTEAFF. DNA of the CDR3: TGTGCCAGCACCATCGACCTTAACACTGAAGCTTTCTTT.

The table lists this clonotype with many counts. At one boundary the junction diverges from the germline segment, which might be a read error. V gene TRBV5-1 combines with J gene TRBJ2-7, with 9 bases fitting TRBD1. The germline CDR1 and CDR2 sequences are SGHRS and YFSETQ. The CDR3 runs to 14 residues. CDR3 in DNA: TGTGCCAGCAGCCCCGGGACAGGGTCCTACGAGCAGTACTTC. The encoded protein is CASSPGTGSYEQYF.

The V gene is TRBV7-9, the J gene TRBJ2-7; D could derive from TRBD1 or TRBD2 (5 bases each). The germline gives CDR1 SEHNR, CDR2 FQNEAQ (reference sequence). V was clipped by 2 bases and J by 0 bases, with 11 bases between them. This CDR3 has 15 residues. Written as DNA, the CDR3 is TGTGCCAGCAGCTTATTTGGGGACCCCTCCTACGAGCAGTACTTC. Translation: CASSLFGDPSYEQYF.

This clonotype has a handful of counts. The chain carries TRBV12-3 or TRBV12-4 and TRBJ2-3, with D perhaps matching TRBD1 (6 bases). CDR3 length: 13 amino acids. Trimming took 6 bases from V and 6 from J, leaving 13 bases between them. CDR3: CASSPRQADTQYF. The DNA of the CDR3 is TGTGCCAGCAGCCCGAGACAGGCGGATACGCAGTATTTT.

This chain joins TRBV11-2 and TRBJ2-3; no definite D call. CDR1 and CDR2 from the germline V gene are SGHAT and FQNNGV. The CDR3 consists of 16 residues. V lost 5 bases, J lost 5 bases, and 20 bases lay in between. CDR3 residues: CASSPQPAPLLDTQYF. In DNA form, the CDR3 reads TGTGCCAGCAGCCCGCAACCGGCCCCCCTACTAGATACGCAGTATTTT.

The chain joins TRBV7-9 to TRBJ1-1; no firm D call. The CDR3 has 15 amino acids. Germline-derived CDR1 and CDR2 are SEHNR and FQNEAQ (reference sequence). V was pared by 1 base and J by 3 bases, with 12 bases between. The DNA for the CDR3 is TGTGCCAGCAGCTTAGTGCTGGGTCGGGACACTGAAGCTTTCTTT. Encoded protein: CASSLVLGRDTEAFF.

In its sample, this clonotype was seen many times. This chain joins TRBV24-1 and TRBJ2-7; no clear D. Germline values: CDR1 KGHDR, CDR2 SFDVKD. The germline V and J ends were trimmed by 1 base and 5 bases, with 2 bases remaining between them. The CDR3 has 11 amino acids. DNA of the CDR3: TGTGCCACCAGTGATTTCAACGAGCAGTACTTC. As protein: CATSDFNEQYF.

V usage is TRBV29-1 and J usage is TRBJ2-6; D is uncertain. CDR3 length equals 14 residues. V was clipped by 4 bases and J by 0 bases, with 7 bases between them. Germline V gene sequence: CDR1 SQVTM, CDR2 ANQGSEA. Here the CDR3 reads CSVGAHSGANVLTF. The CDR3 DNA follows: TGCAGCGTTGGGGCCCACTCTGGGGCCAACGTCCTGACTTTC.

The V gene is TRBV7-6, the J gene TRBJ1-5; D ambiguous. Trimming cost V 5 bases and J 1 base, with 12 bases left between them. This CDR3 region has 15 residues. The germline V gene has CDR1 SGHVS and CDR2 FNYEAQ. CDR3 in amino acids: CASSPEGFSNQPQHF. CDR3 bases: TGTGCCAGCAGCCCCGAAGGATTCAGCAATCAGCCCCAGCATTTT.

The genes are TRBV27 and TRBJ2-7, with 9 bases that match TRBD1. Looked up from germline, CDR1 is MNHEY and CDR2 is SMNVEV (reference sequence). Unmatched junction bases numbered 6, after V lost 4 bases and J lost 5 bases. The CDR3 totals 14 residues. In DNA form, the CDR3 reads TGTGCCAGCAGTTCCTGGACAGGGGTGGACGAGCAGTACTTC. Encoded protein: CASSSWTGVDEQYF.

The gene calls are TRBV12-3 or TRBV12-4 and TRBJ2-2; perhaps TRBD1 as D (6 bases). V lost 5 bases to trimming and J lost 5 bases, with 15 bases between them. This CDR3 is built from 15 residues. The chain's CDR3 is CASSPSLGGTGELFF. The CDR3 DNA follows: TGTGCCAGCAGTCCCAGTTTAGGGGGTACCGGGGAGCTGTTTTTT.

This chain connects TRBV15 to TRBJ1-6; D possibly corresponds to TRBD1 (6 bases). This CDR3 contains 14 residues. The germline V gene encodes CDR1 LNHNV and CDR2 YYDKDF (reference sequence). Trimming removed 3 bases at V and 9 bases at J, with 12 bases between. CDR3 sequence: CATSREGEASPLHF. CDR3 nucleotide sequence: TGTGCCACCAGCAGGGAGGGGGAAGCTTCACCCCTCCACTTT.

In this sample, this clonotype turned up a few times. The chain links TRBV3-1 to TRBJ2-7; D might be TRBD1 (6 bases). This CDR3 spans 15 amino acids. CDR1 and CDR2 (germline): LGHDT, YNNKEL (reference sequence). The ends were cut back, 0 bases at V and 6 bases at J, with 15 bases in the middle. CDR3 amino acids: CASSQDTTGSGEQYF. The DNA for the CDR3 is TGTGCCAGCAGCCAAGATACGACAGGATCGGGCGAGCAGTACTTC.

The J gene is TRBJ1-2, the V gene TRBV19, with no clear D. This CDR3 has 11 residues. V dropped 7 bases and J dropped 8 bases, with 11 bases sitting between them. CDR1 LNHDA and CDR2 SQIVND come from the germline V gene (reference sequence). DNA for the CDR3: TGTGCCAGTACTCCGGGAGGCGGCTACACCTTC. It specifies CASTPGGGYTF.